This TCR beta chain was retrieved from a study of cytomegalovirus exposure and HLA in healthy donors. With regard to this clone: What it binds is unknown.

Study-wide findings and caveats: Several of the most significant clusters appeared linked to common viral pathogens, based on a later analysis. Researchers counted around 180 TCR beta chains as cytomegalovirus-associated. The classifier reportedly diagnosed cytomegalovirus status with high specificity and sensitivity.

A multiplex PCR was run with 60 Vbeta primers and 13 Jbeta primers. Assay used: immunoSEQ multiplex PCR; TCRdb lists only in-frame clones, some missing. The table lists 150,000 to 200,000 clones, around 86% of them singletons. Germline-derived CDR1 and CDR2 are MGHDK and SYGVNS. The CDR3 extends over 13 amino acids. V lost 4 bases to trimming and J lost 8 bases, with 12 bases between them. Sequencing used PBMCs. The rearrangement links TRBV25-1 to TRBJ2-1; D may be TRBD2 (6 bases). This TCR came from a man aged 50-60 years in good health and CMV-seropositive. The CDR3, as DNA: TGTGCCAGCAGTGTGGGACTCCTAGATGAGCAGTTCTTC. Translating gives CASSVGLLDEQFF.